A selection of T cell receptor beta chains follows, all from one sample in a study of PD-1 blockade in classical Hodgkin lymphoma. Profiling relied on immunoSEQ multiplex PCR, and the TCRdb table lists in-frame clones only, not all of them. The sample holds about 33,000 clones, around 68% seen once. Sequenced material: peripheral blood mononuclear cells (PBMCs), taken before the fourth cycle of nivolumab. The source of these receptors is a human donor with classical Hodgkin lymphoma. The CDR3 runs from the conserved cysteine through the conserved F or W. The D gene is left open where the match is weak. Clone size, where shown, is once, few, many, or a class for clones that have expanded.

D gene	V gene	J gene	clone size	CDR3 DNA	CDR3 protein
TRBD1	TRBV30	TRBJ1-1	-	TGTGCCTGGAACACCGACAGGGTCTTCACTGAAGCTTTCTTT	CAWNTDRVFTEAFF
-	TRBV19	TRBJ2-1	medium-sized	TGTGCCAGTAGTGCTCTGGAATCGGGCGAGCAGTTCTTC	CASSALESGEQFF
TRBD1	TRBV6-1	TRBJ2-5	-	TGTGCCAACTTGGACTCCCAGGGGGCCCAGTACTTC	CANLDSQGAQYF
-	TRBV7-8	TRBJ2-7	few	TGTGCCAGCAGCTTAGACCACGAGCAGTACTTC	CASSLDHEQYF
-	TRBV28	TRBJ2-1	-	TGTGCCAGCAGTTTACCCATCCCCGGGCACGCCTCGAATGAGCAGTTCTTC	CASSLPIPGHASNEQFF
-	TRBV25-1	TRBJ1-2	few	TGTGCCAGCAGTGAATTCCCAGGGCTAGGGGGCTACACCTTC	CASSEFPGLGGYTF
-	TRBV4-1	TRBJ1-6	-	TGCGCCAGCAGCCAAGACTCCAAAGAGAATTCACCCCTCCACTTT	CASSQDSKENSPLHF
TRBD1	TRBV4-3	TRBJ1-2	-	TGCGCCAGCAGCCCCGACAGGGGGGTGATCTATGGCTACACCTTC	CASSPDRGVIYGYTF
-	TRBV5-6	TRBJ2-5	few	TGTGCCAGCAGCGCCACCGGACAAGAGACCCAGTACTTC	CASSATGQETQYF
-	TRBV29-1	TRBJ1-2	few	TGCAGCGTTGAGGACGGATACTATGGCTACACCTTC	CSVEDGYYGYTF
-	TRBV5-6	TRBJ1-3	once	TGTGCCAGCAGCTTGGGTACTGGAAACACCATATATTTT	CASSLGTGNTIYF
-	TRBV6-5	TRBJ2-1	-	TGTGCCAGCAGTTACGCCGAACAGGGCTATGAGCAGTTCTTC	CASSYAEQGYEQFF
-	TRBV14	TRBJ1-1	-	TGTGCCAGCACACAGGGACTGGGGACTGAAGCTTTCTTT	CASTQGLGTEAFF
TRBD1	TRBV5-1	TRBJ2-1	-	TGCGCCAGCAGCTTTTCGGGACAGGGTCACAATGAGCAGTTCTTC	CASSFSGQGHNEQFF
-	TRBV27	TRBJ1-2	-	TGTGCCAGCAGTTTATCAGGGGGGTTGGCCTATGGCTACACCTTC	CASSLSGGLAYGYTF
-	TRBV6-5	TRBJ2-5	-	TGTGCCAGCCGGGACTTTCAAGAGACCCAGTACTTC	CASRDFQETQYF
-	TRBV20-1	TRBJ2-7	-	TGCAGTGCTAGAGATGGCTACGAGCAGTACTTC	CSARDGYEQYF
TRBD1	TRBV30	TRBJ1-2	few	TGTGCCTGGCGGACAGGGGATGGCTACACCTTC	CAWRTGDGYTF
-	TRBV27	TRBJ2-7	-	TGTGCCAGCAGTTTAACTGGACACCGTTCCTACGAGCAGTACTTC	CASSLTGHRSYEQYF